One and the same sample provided the 22 T cell receptor beta chains below, sequenced in a study of regulatory T cells in long-lasting Graves disease. Indicated time point: persistent/refractory GD, antithyroid drugs over 5 years with positive TRAb. Following extraction of RNA from PBMCs, that RNA was used to make the TCR library. CDR3 regions were amplified by Arm-PCR using iRepertoire HTBI primers to build TCR beta libraries. MiXCR, applied by TCRdb to the multiplex PCR reads, yields one record per CDR3 protein. The top ten clones hold 14% of a sample with around 400,000 distinct CDR3 sequences, roughly a fifth of them seen once. Sequencing was performed on peripheral blood mononuclear cells (PBMCs), taken when the disease was refractory, from a patient treated with antithyroid drugs. These receptors all come from a female donor with Graves disease.

This clonotype has a handful of counts. The chain uses TRBV6-5 and TRBJ2-1, with D tentatively TRBD2 (5 bases). Germline V gene data show CDR1 as MNHEY and CDR2 as SVGAGI. Trimming stripped 6 bases from V and 3 bases from J, with 18 bases between. The CDR3 length is 16 residues. For the CDR3, the DNA is TGTGCCAGCAGCTACCCTCGGGCGGGCATCTACAATGAGCAGTTCTTC. Its translation: CASSYPRAGIYNEQFF.

This clonotype was recorded a few times. One base away lies a much larger clone, so this may be a sequencing read error. No conserved phenylalanine or tryptophan is present at the end of the CDR3, so a read error is the likely explanation. The chain joins TRBV6-1 to TRBJ1-1; tentatively, D is TRBD1 (6 bases). The CDR3 is made up of 15 amino acids. The V gene's germline CDR1 is MNHNS and CDR2 SASEGT. The V and J ends lost 5 bases and 5 bases respectively, with 18 bases between them. The CDR3 bases are TGTGCCAGCAGTCTTAAAGGAACAGGGACAACTGAAGCTTTCTCT. Translation: CASSLKGTGTTEAFS.

This clonotype showed up just a few times. This chain joins TRBV29-1 and TRBJ1-1; TRBD1 is a possible D gene (6 bases). The CDR3 covers 12 residues. CDR1 and CDR2 from the germline V gene are SQVTM and ANQGSEA. V shed 7 bases and J shed 0 bases, with 9 bases lying between them. The CDR3 DNA sequence: TGCAGCGCCGGACAGATGAACACTGAAGCTTTCTTT. Its translation: CSAGQMNTEAFF.

The rearrangement uses TRBV19 and TRBJ2-7; possible D gene TRBD2, 5 bases. V lost 6 bases and J 5 bases, leaving 11 bases between the germline ends. There are 12 residues in the CDR3. CDR1 is LNHDA and CDR2 is SQIVND in the germline V gene (reference sequence). The CDR3 protein is CASRAWGDEQYF. CDR3 in DNA: TGTGCCAGTAGGGCCTGGGGAGACGAGCAGTACTTC.

This clonotype was observed many times. J is TRBJ1-4 and V is TRBV2, with D possibly being TRBD1 (5 bases). Trimming left V 8 bases short and J 6 bases short, with 13 bases between. Looked up from germline, CDR1 is SNHLY and CDR2 is FYNNEI. The CDR3 totals 13 residues. Here the CDR3 reads CASLGRLYEKLFF. The CDR3 DNA follows: TGTGCCAGCTTGGGACGGCTCTATGAAAAACTGTTTTTT.

The CDR3 nucleotides are TGTGCCAGCAGTTTATTTAGCGGGCTATTCTACGAGCAGTACTTC. Translation gives CASSLFSGLFYEQYF. The rearrangement links TRBV28 to TRBJ2-7; 7 positions agree with TRBD2. This CDR3 has 15 amino acids. Germline loops: CDR1 MDHEN, CDR2 SYDVKM. The V and J ends lost 1 base and 3 bases, in that order; junction bases with no gene match: 6.

Many counts were recorded for this clonotype. V gene TRBV28 combines with J gene TRBJ2-2, with 10 bases that match TRBD2. From germline, CDR1 is MDHEN and CDR2 SYDVKM. The trim removed 6 bases at V and 5 bases at J, leaving 6 bases unmatched. The CDR3 loop spans 15 amino acids. CDR3 DNA: TGTGCCAGCAGATCCCTAGCGGGAGTAACCGGGGAGCTGTTTTTT. It yields the protein CASRSLAGVTGELFF.

There are a few counts of this clonotype. The chain employs TRBV9 and TRBJ2-2; unclear D gene. V lost 1 base, J lost 1 base, and 5 bases lay in between. CDR1 is SGDLS, CDR2 YYNGEE, per germline. The CDR3 has 14 residues. This CDR3 is CASSVMQNTGELFF. The CDR3, as DNA: TGTGCCAGCAGCGTAATGCAGAACACCGGGGAGCTGTTTTTT.

This clonotype was observed many times. The rearrangement links TRBV7-9 to TRBJ2-7; possible D gene TRBD1, 6 bases. In germline, CDR1 is SEHNR, CDR2 FQNEAQ (reference sequence). This CDR3 has 12 residues. The V end was cut by 6 bases, the J end by 6 bases, with 12 bases between. The DNA for the CDR3 is TGTGCCAGCAGTTCTACAGGGTCCGAGCAGTACTTC. Translated, it gives CASSSTGSEQYF.

This clonotype was counted a few times. The chain joins TRBV25-1 to TRBJ1-6; perhaps TRBD1 as D (6 bases). V was cut by 4 bases and J by 0 bases, with 13 bases left in between. Germline V lookup: CDR1 MGHDK, CDR2 SYGVNS. CDR3 length: 17 residues. In nucleotides, the CDR3 is TGTGCCAGCAGTGGTCCAACAGGGAGCTCCTATAATTCACCCCTCCACTTT. Translating gives CASSGPTGSSYNSPLHF.

About this clonotype: The germline gene is not matched at one end of the junction; a read error may be the cause. CDR3 nucleotide sequence: TGTGCCAGCAGGGGATTGGACGGACGCAATCAGCTCCAGCATTTT. This encodes CASRGLDGRNQLQHF. V gene TRBV6-2 or TRBV6-3 combines with J gene TRBJ1-5; unclear D gene. The CDR3 has 15 residues. CDR1 is MNHEY, CDR2 SVGEGT, per germline.

The table lists this clonotype with many counts. V usage is TRBV2 and J usage is TRBJ2-6; 7 nucleotides match TRBD2. Germline V lookup: CDR1 SNHLY, CDR2 FYNNEI. The ends lost 8 bases at V and 0 bases at J; junction bases unmatched: 4. The length of the CDR3 is 15 residues. For the CDR3, the DNA is TGTGCCAGCTGGGGACTAAACTCTGGGGCCAACGTCCTGACTTTC. Translation gives CASWGLNSGANVLTF.

The chain uses TRBV3-1 and TRBJ1-6; 10 positions match TRBD1. V lost 4 bases, J lost 10 bases, and 13 bases stayed unmatched. This CDR3 comprises 17 residues. Germline-derived CDR1 and CDR2 are LGHDT and YNNKEL (reference sequence). CDR3 sequence: CASSRYISGTGESPLHF. In DNA form, the CDR3 reads TGTGCCAGCAGCCGATATATTTCCGGGACAGGGGAATCACCCCTCCACTTT. The entire variable domain, with the rest obtained from reference TRBV3-1 and TRBJ1-6, is as follows: DTAVSQTPKYLVTQMGNDKSIKCEQNLGHDTMYWYKQDSKKFLKIMFSYNNKELIINETVPNRFSPKSPDKAHLNLHINSLELGDSAVYFCASSRYISGTGESPLHFGNGTRLTVT.

This clonotype was seen a handful of times. The J gene is TRBJ1-5, the V gene TRBV4-1; 7 nucleotides line up with TRBD1. The germline CDR1 and CDR2 sequences are MGHRA and YSYEKL. With V trimmed by 0 bases and J by 1 base, 12 bases remained unmatched. This CDR3 has 19 residues. In nucleotides, the CDR3 is TGCGCCAGCAGCCAAGATAAGTGGGAAAGGGGGCTCAGCAATCAGCCCCAGCATTTT. Translating gives CASSQDKWERGLSNQPQHF.

This chain connects TRBV5-1 to TRBJ2-1, with 8 nucleotides matching TRBD1. J was trimmed by 6 bases and V by 4 bases; bases with no gene match: 3. CDR1 and CDR2 from the germline V gene are SGHRS and YFSETQ. The CDR3 extends over 13 amino acids. CDR3: CASSNRGANEQFF. The CDR3 coding sequence is TGCGCCAGCAGCAACAGGGGGGCCAATGAGCAGTTCTTC.

J is TRBJ1-1 and V is TRBV5-4, with no clear D. This CDR3 spans 14 amino acids. The germline gives CDR1 SGHNT, CDR2 YYREEE (reference sequence). Trimming took 0 bases from V and 7 from J, leaving 13 bases between them. This CDR3 reads CASSLVTVPDEAFF. Written as DNA, the CDR3 is TGTGCCAGCAGCTTGGTTACCGTACCAGATGAAGCTTTCTTT.

The rearrangement uses TRBV5-1 and TRBJ2-4; TRBD2 aligns across 9 bases. Germline V gene sequence: CDR1 SGHRS, CDR2 YFSETQ. J lost 1 base, V lost 0 bases, and 2 bases had no gene match. The CDR3 is made up of 16 amino acids. In DNA, the CDR3 is TGCGCCAGCAGCTTGGAGAGCGGGAGGGCCAAAAACATTCAGTACTTC. It specifies CASSLESGRAKNIQYF. Together with reference TRBV5-1 and TRBJ2-4, the CDR3 gives the full variable domain: KAGVTQTPRYLIKTRGQQVTLSCSPISGHRSVSWYQQTPGQGLQFLFEYFSETQRNKGNFPGRFSGRQFSNSRSEMNVSTLELGDSALYLCASSLESGRAKNIQYFGAGTRLSVL.

The CDR3 spells CASSLVFGGGEAFF. CDR3 bases: TGCGCCAGCAGCTTGGTCTTCGGGGGCGGTGAAGCTTTCTTT. The gene calls are TRBV5-1 and TRBJ1-1; maybe TRBD1 (6 bases). The CDR3 consists of 14 residues. Trimming stripped 0 bases from V and 7 bases from J, with 13 bases between. CDR1 is SGHRS, CDR2 YFSETQ, per germline.

The gene calls are TRBV2 and TRBJ2-5, with 10 bases lining up with TRBD1. Germline V gene lookup returns CDR1 SNHLY and CDR2 FYNNEI. The CDR3 covers 13 residues. The V and J ends lost 6 bases and 4 bases, in that order; junction bases with no gene match: 2. Here the CDR3 reads CASSRQGAETQYF. The CDR3 DNA follows: TGTGCCAGCAGCCGACAGGGGGCAGAGACCCAGTACTTC.

This clonotype has at least ten counts. The chain employs TRBV7-9 and TRBJ2-2; no firm D call. The CDR3 runs to 12 residues. Germline assignment: CDR1 SEHNR and CDR2 FQNEAQ (reference sequence). Trimming stripped 5 bases from V and 9 bases from J, with 10 bases between. The CDR3 spells CASSQENRELFF. In DNA, the CDR3 is TGTGCCAGCAGCCAGGAGAACCGGGAGCTGTTTTTT.

This clonotype was seen ten or more times. The chain couples TRBV5-1 to TRBJ2-7, with unresolved D. The germline V and J ends were trimmed by 5 bases and 5 bases, with 8 bases remaining between them. Germline V CDR1 and CDR2: SGHRS, YFSETQ. The CDR3 extends over 11 amino acids. CDR3 loop: CASSEGNEQYF. As DNA, the CDR3 is TGCGCCAGCAGTGAAGGCAACGAGCAGTACTTC.

The chain recombines TRBV9 with TRBJ2-5, with TRBD1 identical over 8 bases. The ends lost 2 bases at V and 3 bases at J; junction bases unmatched: 9. Germline-derived CDR1 and CDR2 are SGDLS and YYNGEE. This CDR3 region has 16 residues. Written as DNA, the CDR3 is TGTGCCAGCAGCGTCGCAGGGGGCCATGGGGAAGAGACCCAGTACTTC. Translation gives CASSVAGGHGEETQYF.